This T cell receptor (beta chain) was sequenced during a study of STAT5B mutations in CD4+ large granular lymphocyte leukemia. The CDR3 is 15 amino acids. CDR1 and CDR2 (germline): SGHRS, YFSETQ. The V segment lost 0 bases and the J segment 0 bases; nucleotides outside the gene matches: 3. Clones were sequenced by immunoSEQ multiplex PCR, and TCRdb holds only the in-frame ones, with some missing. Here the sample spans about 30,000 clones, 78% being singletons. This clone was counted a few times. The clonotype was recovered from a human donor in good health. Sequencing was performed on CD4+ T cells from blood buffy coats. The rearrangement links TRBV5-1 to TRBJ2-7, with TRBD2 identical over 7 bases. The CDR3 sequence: CASSLAGGSSYEQYF. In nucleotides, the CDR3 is TGCGCCAGCAGCTTGGCCGGCGGGAGCTCCTACGAGCAGTACTTC.